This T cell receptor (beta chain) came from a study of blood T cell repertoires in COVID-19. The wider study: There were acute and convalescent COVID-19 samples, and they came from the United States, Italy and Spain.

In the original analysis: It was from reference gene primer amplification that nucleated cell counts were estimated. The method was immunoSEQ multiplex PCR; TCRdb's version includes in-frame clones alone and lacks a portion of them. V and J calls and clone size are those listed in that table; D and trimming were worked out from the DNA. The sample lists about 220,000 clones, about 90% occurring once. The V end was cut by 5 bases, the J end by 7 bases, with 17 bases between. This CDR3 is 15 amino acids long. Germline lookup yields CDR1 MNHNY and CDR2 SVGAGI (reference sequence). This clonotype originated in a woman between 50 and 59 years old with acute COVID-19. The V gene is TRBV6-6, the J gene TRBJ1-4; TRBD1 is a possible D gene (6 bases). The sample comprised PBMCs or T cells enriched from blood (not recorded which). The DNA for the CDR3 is TGTGCCAGCAGTCAGGAAGGGGGAGTGGGTGAAAAACTGTTTTTT. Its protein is CASSQEGGVGEKLFF.